This section outlines one T cell receptor (beta chain) sequence together with its context. No antigen is known for it. The same CDR3 is also encoded by other DNA sequences in this sample. V was clipped by 3 bases and J by 2 bases, with 7 bases between them. Germline CDR1 and CDR2: KGHSH and LQKENI. The CDR3 is 13 residues long. These data come from a study of beta chain features in type 1 diabetes. Study-wide context: Across all samples, approximately 99 million sorted cells were examined.

Overall study findings and caveats: More deletions and fewer insertions at VDJ junctions were seen in type 1 diabetes patients. Significant though moderate, a shortening of TCRB CDR3s appeared in all four CD4+ subsets of Type 1 diabetes patients.

The isolated RNA, all of it, was reverse transcribed, so expressed TCRB transcripts were what got sequenced. Clones were sequenced by immunoSEQ multiplex PCR, and TCRdb holds only the in-frame ones, with some missing. The table records 160,000 or so clones, 63% of them present only once. Based on CD45RO/CCR7/CD25/CD127/CD95/CD27, CD4+ regulatory, stem cell-like memory, naive and central memory cells were sorted. In all sorted populations, purity surpassed 98%. Sequencing was performed on naive CD4+ T cells from blood. The sequence derives from a man younger than 40 with type 1 diabetes. The chain recombines TRBV18 with TRBJ2-5; D may be TRBD1 (6 bases). CDR3 protein: CASSPGQQETQYF. In DNA form, the CDR3 reads TGTGCCAGCTCACCCGGACAGCAAGAGACCCAGTACTTC.